This T cell receptor beta chain was identified during a study of blood T cell repertoires in COVID-19 (dated by TCRdb to 2019 to 2021). Study-level background: Collaborator samples came from the United States, Italy and Spain and covered acute and convalescent phases of COVID-19. The samples were drawn from two sources: the first 160 participants of the ongoing ImmuneRACE study, and 1,200 or so subjects contributed by 6 global collaborators. The dataset comprised deeply sampled blood TCRbeta repertoires from subjects exposed to, actively infected with, or recovered from COVID-19. A de-identified subject ID, COVID-19 status, age in years and sex were almost always included in the sample metadata. Where available, HLA class I and class II types were obtained from metadata supplied by the sample provider rather than from assay-based typing. A freely available public database, intended as a resource for researchers studying the immune response to SARS-CoV-2, is where the repertoires were released. The prospective study material was composed of cDNA or gDNA derived from T cells, B-cell-depleted T cells, or PBMCs. The paper as a whole reports these results and caveats: The amount of clinical and demographic metadata varied by source and participant and was provided uncurated.

The collaborating institutions used their own protocols to collect whole blood in K2EDTA tubes. For TCRbeta analysis, collaborator samples were shipped as frozen whole blood, as isolated PBMCs, or as DNA extracted from either sample type. Concerning this clone itself: Its specific antigen is unknown. Per-base qualities were not stored, and no clone one base away is much larger.

V trim: 5 bases; J trim: 0 bases; unmatched bases: 1. The CDR3 sequence holds 13 residues, the cysteine and phenylalanine included. The sequence is cut down to CDR3 DNA, 39 bases in frame from base 1. Based on the germline V gene, the CDR1 and CDR2 sequences are SGHRS and YFSETQ. TCRbeta CDR3 regions were amplified from genomic DNA using the immunoSEQ Assay, a bias-controlled multiplex PCR. Turning to the authors' computational methods: Within the assay, amplification of reference gene primers was used to estimate how many nucleated cells each sample contained. To quantify the absolute abundance of each unique TCRbeta CDR3 rearrangement, sequence reads were collapsed and filtered. For each sample, productive Simpson clonality was calculated as the square root of Simpson's diversity index across productive rearrangements. Sourced from immuneACCESS, this table was stored by TCRdb with only in-frame sequences that have V and J called. A share of the clones is absent; for the studies checked, an unresolved V gene accounts for under half, and the remainder has no known explanation. That table furnishes V, J and clone size, whereas the DNA furnished D and trimming. The sample contains about 320,000 clones, around 88% of them found a single time. 1.5% to 2% of the sample is in the top ten clones.

The source is a woman in her forties or fifties with acute or convalescent COVID-19. Sequencing was done on a sample of peripheral blood. In this chain, TRBV5-1 is recombined with TRBJ2-7, with 8 bases matching TRBD1. CDR3 loop: CASRGQVSYEQYF. The bases read TGCGCCAGCAGGGGACAGGTCTCCTACGAGCAGTACTTC.